Detailed here is one T cell receptor beta chain. Sample treatment: 15 to 20 received Ad26.COV2.S at low or high dose, single or two shots; several received placebo; per-sample allocation not given. Sampling took place 63 days after the first vaccine or placebo injection. These data are taken from a study of Ad26.COV2.S vaccination and SARS-CoV-2 variants. The repertoire was sequenced with immunoSEQ multiplex PCR; TCRdb's copy has only in-frame clones and lacks some. The repertoire holds approximately 300,000 clones, with roughly 84% as singletons. V was cut by 6 bases and J by 2 bases, with 19 bases left in between. The V gene's germline CDR1 is ENHRY and CDR2 SYGVKD. CDR3 length equals 16 residues.

The source material was peripheral blood, sampled in a trial of Ad26.COV2.S vaccine versus placebo. The chain combines TRBV10-3 with TRBJ1-2; D might be TRBD1 (6 bases). The clonotype originates from a person aged 18-65 years who received the Ad26.COV2.S COVID-19 vaccine or a placebo. The CDR3 sequence: CAIRGDTSIKNYGYTF. CDR3 nucleotides: TGTGCCATCAGGGGGGACACAAGCATTAAAAACTATGGCTACACCTTC.